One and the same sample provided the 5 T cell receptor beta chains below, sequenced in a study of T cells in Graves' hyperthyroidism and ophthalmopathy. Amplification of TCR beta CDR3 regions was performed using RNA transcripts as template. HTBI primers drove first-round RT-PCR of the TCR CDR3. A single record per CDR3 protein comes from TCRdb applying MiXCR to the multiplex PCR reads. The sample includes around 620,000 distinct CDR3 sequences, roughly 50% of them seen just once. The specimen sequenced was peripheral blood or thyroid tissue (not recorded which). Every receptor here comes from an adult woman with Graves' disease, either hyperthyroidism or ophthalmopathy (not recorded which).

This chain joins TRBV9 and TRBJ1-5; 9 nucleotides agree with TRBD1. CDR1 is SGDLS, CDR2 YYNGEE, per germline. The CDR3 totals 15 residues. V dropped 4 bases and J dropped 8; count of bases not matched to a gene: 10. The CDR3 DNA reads TGTGCCAGCAGCTCCCGGACAGGGGTTCAGGAGCCCCAGCATTTT. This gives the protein CASSSRTGVQEPQHF. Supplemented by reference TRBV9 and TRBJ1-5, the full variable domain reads DSGVTQTPKHLITATGQRVTLRCSPRSGDLSVYWYQQSLDQGLQFLIQYYNGEERAKGNILERFSAQQFPDLHSELNLSSLELGDSALYFCASSSRTGVQEPQHFGDGTRLSIL.

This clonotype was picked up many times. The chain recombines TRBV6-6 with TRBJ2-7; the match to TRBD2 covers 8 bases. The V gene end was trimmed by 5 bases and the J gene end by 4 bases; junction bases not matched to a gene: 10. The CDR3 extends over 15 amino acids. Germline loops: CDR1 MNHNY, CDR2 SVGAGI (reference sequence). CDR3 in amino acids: CASSPSGPLPYEQYF. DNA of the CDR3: TGTGCCAGCAGTCCTAGCGGGCCCCTTCCGTACGAGCAGTACTTC.

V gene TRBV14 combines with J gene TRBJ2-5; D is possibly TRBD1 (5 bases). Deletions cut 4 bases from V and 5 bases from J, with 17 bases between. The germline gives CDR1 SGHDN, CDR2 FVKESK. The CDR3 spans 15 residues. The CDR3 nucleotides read TGTGCCAGCAGCCCCACAGGACCTCTCGGGGAGACCCAGTACTTC. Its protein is CASSPTGPLGETQYF. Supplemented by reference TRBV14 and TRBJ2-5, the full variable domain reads EAGVTQFPSHSVIEKGQTVTLRCDPISGHDNLYWYRRVMGKEIKFLLHFVKESKQDESGMPNNRFLAERTGGTYSTLKVQPAELEDSGVYFCASSPTGPLGETQYFGPGTRLLVL.

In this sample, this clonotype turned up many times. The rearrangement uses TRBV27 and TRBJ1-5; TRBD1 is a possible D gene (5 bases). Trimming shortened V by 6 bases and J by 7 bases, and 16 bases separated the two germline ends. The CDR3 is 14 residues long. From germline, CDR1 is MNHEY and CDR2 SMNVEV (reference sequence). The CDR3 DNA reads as TGTGCCAGCAGATCAGGGCGGTACGGCCAGCCCCAGCATTTT. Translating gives CASRSGRYGQPQHF.

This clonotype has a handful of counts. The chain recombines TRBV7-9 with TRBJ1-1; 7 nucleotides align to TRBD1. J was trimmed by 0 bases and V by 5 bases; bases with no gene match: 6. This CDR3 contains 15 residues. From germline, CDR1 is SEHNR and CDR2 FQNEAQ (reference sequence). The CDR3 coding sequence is TGTGCCAGCAGCAACTACAGGGGAGTGAACACTGAAGCTTTCTTT. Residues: CASSNYRGVNTEAFF.